This is a list of T cell receptor beta chains from one sample in a study of CD8 T cells in ankylosing spondylitis. One entry per CDR3 protein results from TCRdb running MiXCR on the 5' RACE reads. The data show fewer than 550,000 distinct CDR3 sequences, 5.3% seen once. Source material: blood, either unsorted or a sorted T cell fraction (not recorded which). These receptors were obtained from a male donor with ankylosing spondylitis. CDR3s include the opening cysteine and the closing phenylalanine or tryptophan.

TRBJ2-1,TRBV7-9,CASSPPHRVASYNEQFF
TRBJ2-7,TRBV11-2,CASSLSLDGNSYEQYF
TRBJ2-3,TRBV4-1,CASSQQDRPLRVTQYF
TRBJ2-7,TRBV12-3/TRBV12-4,CASSLRGLAREQYF
TRBJ1-2,TRBV6-5,CASSNLWTAYGYTF
TRBJ1-5,TRBV6-1,CASSEGGTGGVQPQHF
TRBJ2-1,TRBV27,CASSFGGGPSYNEQFF
TRBJ2-5,TRBV14,CASSQAPGRGTETQYF
TRBJ2-3,TRBV9,CASSARTSPLGTDTQYF
TRBJ2-2,TRBV6-1,CASSEVGRGAANTGELFF
TRBJ2-7,TRBV5-6,CASRESGQGRAEQYF
TRBJ2-3,TRBV5-6,CASSPTSGNTDTQYF
TRBJ2-1,TRBV20-1,CSARAQYNEQFF
TRBJ2-1,TRBV5-1,CANSWGQGNEQFF
TRBJ2-1,TRBV29-1,CSGGGGLAGIYNEQFF
TRBJ2-7,TRBV7-2,CASSLGFLREQYF
TRBJ2-7,TRBV5-1,CASSLAPGHDPEQYF
TRBJ2-3,TRBV2,CASPRQADPIPDTQYF
TRBJ1-2,TRBV20-1,CSAQDRVRGYTF
TRBJ2-1,TRBV20-1,CSARDAGTSLYNEQFF
TRBJ2-7,TRBV12-5,CASGLGTPSGEQYF
TRBJ2-7,TRBV6-2/TRBV6-3,CASTKTPRAAEQYF
TRBJ2-1,TRBV27,CASSLGLGLEFF
TRBJ1-5,TRBV27,CASSPTGTWQPQHF
TRBJ2-7,TRBV7-2,CASSLNQHKNYEQYF
TRBJ2-7,TRBV5-1,CASSKDRATYEQYF
TRBJ1-5,TRBV10-3,CAISDPRRGGNQPQHF
TRBJ1-6,TRBV18,CASSRGQRGSPLHF
TRBJ2-3,TRBV5-1,CASSPGTSGRADTQYF
TRBJ2-6,TRBV5-1,CASSLGGSGANVLTF
TRBJ2-3,TRBV18,CASSPNRETQYF
TRBJ2-5,TRBV9,CASSVGGRWETQYF
TRBJ2-2,TRBV12-3/TRBV12-4,CASSSSGGGELFF
TRBJ1-2,TRBV20-1,CSASRNTNYGYTF
TRBJ1-1,TRBV19,CASSPTRTGTNTEAFF
TRBJ1-2,TRBV5-1,CASSSTGLESYTF
TRBJ1-1,TRBV28,CASSPENIEAFF
TRBJ2-1,TRBV20-1,CSARVTSGGSFNEQFF
TRBJ2-7,TRBV4-2,CASTDGGRSFEQYF
TRBJ2-7,TRBV5-6,CASSLVGQGTLWEQYF
TRBJ2-3,TRBV7-2,CASSETGMNTQYF
TRBJ2-7,TRBV12-3/TRBV12-4,CASSPEGLAGSYEQYF